This passage covers 26 T cell receptor beta chains from one sample sequenced in a study of cytomegalovirus exposure and HLA in healthy donors. Primers: 60 Vbeta forward and 13 Jbeta reverse. The table came from immunoSEQ multiplex PCR; TCRdb's copy has only in-frame clones and leaves some out. The sample has 110,000 to 150,000 clones; 65% to 85% are singletons. Input material: PBMCs. The receptors stem from a male donor in good health and CMV-seronegative.

In nucleotides, the CDR3 is TGCGCCAGCAGCTTGGGGGGACAGGGGCCCTACGAGCAGTACTTC. This translates into CASSLGGQGPYEQYF. The chain is built from TRBV5-1 and TRBJ2-7; the match to TRBD1 covers 10 bases. This CDR3 is built from 15 residues. Trimming removed 0 bases from V and 2 bases from J; junction bases left unmatched: 2. The germline gives CDR1 SGHRS, CDR2 YFSETQ.

The V and J genes are TRBV6-5 and TRBJ1-1; 7 nucleotides agree with TRBD1. Per the germline V gene, CDR1 is MNHEY and CDR2 is SVGAGI. The V segment lost 0 bases and the J segment 12 bases; nucleotides outside the gene matches: 4. The CDR3 is made up of 12 amino acids. For the CDR3, the DNA is TGTGCCAGCAGTTACTCGACAGGGCGACCTTTCTTT. It specifies CASSYSTGRPFF.

CDR3 region: CASSPRGQGVVTNEKLFF. The CDR3 bases are TGTGCCAGCTCACCACGCGGACAGGGGGTTGTGACTAATGAAAAACTGTTTTTT. This chain joins TRBV18 and TRBJ1-4, with TRBD1 identical over 10 bases. The germline V gene has CDR1 KGHSH and CDR2 LQKENI. The junction had 7 bases not matched to a gene; V was cut back by 1 base and J by 2 bases. This CDR3 is 18 amino acids long.

V is TRBV11-1 and J is TRBJ2-7, with 8 nucleotides matching TRBD1. V shed 5 bases, J shed 0 bases, and the junction held 6 bases outside the gene matches. The CDR3 is 15 amino acids. CDR1 SGHAT and CDR2 FQDESV come from the germline V gene (reference sequence). The DNA for the CDR3 is TGTGCCAGCAGCCCTGCCAGGGGGCTCTCCTACGAGCAGTACTTC. Translation gives CASSPARGLSYEQYF.

The chain employs TRBV6-6 and TRBJ1-2; D possibly corresponds to TRBD1 (5 bases). Per the germline V gene, CDR1 is MNHNY and CDR2 is SVGAGI (reference sequence). The CDR3 runs to 13 residues. The germline V and J ends were trimmed by 3 bases and 8 bases, with 13 bases remaining between them. CDR3 bases: TGTGCCAGCAGTTATGGGCCTGGGGCCGGCTACACCTTC. Translating it yields CASSYGPGAGYTF.

The chain joins TRBV27 to TRBJ2-2, with TRBD2 matching 8 bases. Trimming took 7 bases from V and 3 from J; bases not matched to a gene: 7. The CDR3 has 15 residues. Germline V gene data show CDR1 as MNHEY and CDR2 as SMNVEV (reference sequence). The CDR3 is CASTHGAGDTGELFF. The CDR3 nucleotides read TGTGCCAGCACCCACGGAGCGGGGGACACCGGGGAGCTGTTTTTT.

The chain has TRBV28 and TRBJ1-2; the match to TRBD1 covers 7 bases. The CDR3 has 17 residues. From germline, CDR1 is MDHEN and CDR2 SYDVKM. Trimming at V came to 3 bases and at J to 6 bases, leaving 16 bases not matched to a gene. Written as DNA, the CDR3 is TGTGCCAGCAGTTTTGTCCACCTAACCGGGACAGAGAATGGCTACACCTTC. It encodes CASSFVHLTGTENGYTF.

The chain uses TRBV7-3 and TRBJ2-5, with D possibly matching TRBD2 (7 bases). Germline V gives CDR1 SGHTA, CDR2 FQGTGA. CDR3 length: 15 residues. V was clipped by 5 bases and J by 5 bases, with 18 bases between them. CDR3 sequence: CASSPVGGAGETQYF. As DNA, the CDR3 is TGTGCCAGCAGCCCCGTGGGGGGGGCCGGTGAGACCCAGTACTTC.

This sequence joins TRBV5-1 and TRBJ2-7, with D possibly matching TRBD2 (6 bases). The V gene lost 4 bases and the J gene lost 2 bases, with 16 bases spanning the gap. CDR3 size: 15 residues. Germline CDR1 reads SGHRS; CDR2 reads YFSETQ. The DNA for the CDR3 is TGCGCCAGCAGCCCGGGGGATCGAGTTGCCTACGAGCAGTACTTC. It yields the protein CASSPGDRVAYEQYF.

The chain has TRBV10-3 and TRBJ1-2; perhaps TRBD1 as D (5 bases). V was shortened by 1 base and J by 3 bases, with 15 bases between the two germline ends. This CDR3 spans 16 amino acids. Germline CDR1 and CDR2: ENHRY and SYGVKD. The CDR3 is CAISEYPRVTDYGYTF. CDR3 bases: TGTGCCATCAGTGAGTACCCCAGGGTTACGGACTATGGCTACACCTTC.

V gene TRBV11-2 combines with J gene TRBJ1-4; 8 bases are a match to TRBD1. Looked up from germline, CDR1 is SGHAT and CDR2 is FQNNGV. The ends lost 6 bases at V and 5 bases at J; junction bases unmatched: 11. CDR3 length equals 16 residues. The CDR3 coding sequence is TGTGCCAGCAGAACGGGGAACAGGGGGGGAAATGAAAAACTGTTTTTT. It specifies CASRTGNRGGNEKLFF.

The rearrangement joins TRBV4-3 to TRBJ2-5; possible D gene TRBD1, 5 bases. The CDR3 runs 15 residues. V shed 1 base and J shed 5 bases, with 14 bases lying between them. The germline V gene has CDR1 LGHNA and CDR2 YSLEER. CDR3 DNA: TGCGCCAGCAGCCAAGCGGGCGGAAGGGGTGAGACCCAGTACTTC. This translates into CASSQAGGRGETQYF.

The CDR3 nucleotides are TGTGCCAGCAGCTACGGGACTGTCTCCTACGAGCAGTACTTC. This gives the protein CASSYGTVSYEQYF. The genes are TRBV5-4 and TRBJ2-7, with D possibly matching TRBD2 (6 bases). V was trimmed by 3 bases and J by 0 bases, leaving 10 bases between them. The germline CDR1 and CDR2 sequences are SGHNT and YYREEE (reference sequence). This CDR3 spans 14 amino acids.

At least ten counts were recorded for this clone. The chain uses TRBV14 and TRBJ2-1; TRBD2 matches 9 bases. CDR1 is SGHDN, CDR2 FVKESK, per germline. Trimming cost V 3 bases and J 15 bases; bases outside gene matches: 9. CDR3 size: 13 residues. The CDR3 coding sequence is TGTGCCAGCAGCCACGCTAGGCTAGCGGGATGGTTCTTC. It is translated as CASSHARLAGWFF.

The chain joins TRBV25-1 to TRBJ2-5, with TRBD2 matching over 8 bases. Gene TRBJ2-7 matches the end of the DNA better, so the J call may be wrong. The length of the CDR3 is 15 residues. Germline V gene sequence: CDR1 MGHDK, CDR2 SYGVNS. The CDR3 is CASSEWGLGPYEQYF. Written as DNA, the CDR3 is TGTGCCAGCAGTGAATGGGGACTAGGGCCGTACGAGCAGTACTTC.

V gene TRBV2 combines with J gene TRBJ2-5, with TRBD2 as a possible D gene (6 bases). The CDR3 runs to 16 residues. The V gene's germline CDR1 is SNHLY and CDR2 FYNNEI. Trimming pared 6 bases from V and 2 bases from J, leaving 19 bases between. CDR3 protein: CASSVTGGGAQETQYF. In nucleotides, the CDR3 is TGTGCCAGCAGCGTCACCGGGGGTGGGGCTCAAGAGACCCAGTACTTC.

The V gene is TRBV28, the J gene TRBJ2-1, with 7 bases lining up with TRBD2. Germline CDR1 is MDHEN and CDR2 is SYDVKM. The CDR3 has 14 residues. V shed 2 bases and J 8 bases; nucleotides not matched to a gene: 6. CDR3 region: CASSLAGVFHEQFF. CDR3 DNA sequence: TGTGCCAGCAGTTTAGCGGGAGTATTTCATGAGCAGTTCTTC.

The chain is built from TRBV7-9 and TRBJ2-7; 8 bases are shared with TRBD2. CDR1 SEHNR and CDR2 FQNEAQ come from the germline V gene (reference sequence). V trimming: 1 base; J trimming: 2 bases; junction bases outside the gene matches: 16. This CDR3 has 19 amino acids. CDR3 DNA: TGTGCCAGCAGCTTAGATCCAGCTCGGCGAGCGGGGGATACCTACGAGCAGTACTTC. Encoded protein: CASSLDPARRAGDTYEQYF.

The chain links TRBV10-3 to TRBJ2-3; 10 nucleotides match TRBD2. The J segment lost 2 bases and the V segment lost 1 base, leaving 21 bases of the junction unmatched. The CDR3 contains 22 residues. Per germline, CDR1 ENHRY and CDR2 SYGVKD. CDR3 in DNA: TGTGCCATCAGTGAGTTAACTAGCGGGGCTGTAAACCCCCCCGAAGACACAGATACGCAGTATTTT. Its protein is CAISELTSGAVNPPEDTDTQYF.

This clone turned up a few times. J is TRBJ2-7 and V is TRBV6-6; D is perhaps TRBD1 (8 bases). CDR1 and CDR2 from the germline V gene are MNHNY and SVGAGI (reference sequence). The CDR3 totals 14 residues. Trimming cost V 4 bases and J 4 bases, with 14 bases left between them. The DNA for the CDR3 is TGTGCCAGCAGTTTAGGACAGGGAGGGTACGAGCAGTACTTC. It is translated as CASSLGQGGYEQYF.

CDR3 loop: CASTPAGNSNQPQHF. DNA for the CDR3: TGTGCCAGTACCCCAGCGGGGAATAGCAATCAGCCCCAGCATTTT. This chain links TRBV19 with TRBJ1-5; no reliable D call. Per germline, CDR1 LNHDA and CDR2 SQIVND (reference sequence). V lost 7 bases to trimming and J lost 0 bases, with 13 bases between them. The CDR3 totals 15 residues.

V gene TRBV7-3 combines with J gene TRBJ2-1; perhaps TRBD1 as D (6 bases). The V end was cut by 4 bases, the J end by 6 bases, with 16 bases between. This CDR3 spans 15 amino acids. CDR1 SGHTA and CDR2 FQGTGA come from the germline V gene. This chain's CDR3 is CASSSQGQVVNEQFF. The CDR3 region has the DNA TGTGCCAGCAGCTCACAGGGCCAGGTAGTCAATGAGCAGTTCTTC.

J is TRBJ1-5 and V is TRBV27; maybe TRBD1 (6 bases). In germline, CDR1 is MNHEY, CDR2 SMNVEV (reference sequence). This CDR3 is 16 amino acids long. V shed 6 bases and J shed 4 bases, with 19 bases lying between them. The CDR3 DNA reads TGTGCCAGCAGCAAGACCGGGACACCCAGGAATCAGCCCCAGCATTTT. This codes for CASSKTGTPRNQPQHF.

The chain carries TRBV18 and TRBJ1-2; TRBD1 aligns across 10 bases. The CDR3 covers 16 residues. Trimming took 0 bases from V and 7 from J; bases not matched to a gene: 8. Germline V gives CDR1 KGHSH, CDR2 LQKENI. CDR3 region: CASSPPGTGVFSGYTF. The DNA for the CDR3 is TGTGCCAGCTCACCACCTGGGACAGGGGTTTTCTCTGGCTACACCTTC.

For the CDR3, the DNA is TGTGCCAGCAGCCCCATGAGTTCTGGGGGGTTGAACACTGAAGCTTTCTTT. It encodes CASSPMSSGGLNTEAFF. The rearrangement joins TRBV7-9 to TRBJ1-1; TRBD1 is a possible D gene (5 bases). The V gene's germline CDR1 is SEHNR and CDR2 FQNEAQ (reference sequence). CDR3 size: 17 residues. Trimming took off 5 bases at V and 0 bases at J, with 19 bases between the two ends.

The rearrangement links TRBV29-1 to TRBJ1-5; TRBD1 matches at 8 bases. Germline values: CDR1 SQVTM, CDR2 ANQGSEA. The length of the CDR3 is 18 residues. CDR3 residues: CRSTGRDRPAGGNQPQHF. The DNA for the CDR3 is TGCAGGTCTACAGGCCGGGACAGGCCGGCGGGTGGCAATCAGCCCCAGCATTTT.